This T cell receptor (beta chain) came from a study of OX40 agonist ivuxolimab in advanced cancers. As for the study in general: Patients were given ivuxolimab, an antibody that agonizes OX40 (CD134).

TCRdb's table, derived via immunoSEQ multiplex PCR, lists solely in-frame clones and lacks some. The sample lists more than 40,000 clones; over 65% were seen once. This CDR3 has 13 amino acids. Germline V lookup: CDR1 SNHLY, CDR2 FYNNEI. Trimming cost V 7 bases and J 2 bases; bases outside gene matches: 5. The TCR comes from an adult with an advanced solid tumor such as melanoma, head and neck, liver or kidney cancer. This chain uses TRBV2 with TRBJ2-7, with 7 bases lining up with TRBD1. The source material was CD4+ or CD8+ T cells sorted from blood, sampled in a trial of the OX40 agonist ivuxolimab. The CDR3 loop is CASTTDRPYEQYF. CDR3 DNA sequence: TGTGCCAGCACCACGGACAGGCCCTACGAGCAGTACTTC. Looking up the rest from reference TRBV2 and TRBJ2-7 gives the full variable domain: EPEVTQTPSHQVTQMGQEVILRCVPISNHLYFYWYRQILGQKVEFLVSFYNNEISEKSEIFDDQFSVERPDGSNFTLKIRSTKLEDSAMYFCASTTDRPYEQYFGPGTRLTVT.